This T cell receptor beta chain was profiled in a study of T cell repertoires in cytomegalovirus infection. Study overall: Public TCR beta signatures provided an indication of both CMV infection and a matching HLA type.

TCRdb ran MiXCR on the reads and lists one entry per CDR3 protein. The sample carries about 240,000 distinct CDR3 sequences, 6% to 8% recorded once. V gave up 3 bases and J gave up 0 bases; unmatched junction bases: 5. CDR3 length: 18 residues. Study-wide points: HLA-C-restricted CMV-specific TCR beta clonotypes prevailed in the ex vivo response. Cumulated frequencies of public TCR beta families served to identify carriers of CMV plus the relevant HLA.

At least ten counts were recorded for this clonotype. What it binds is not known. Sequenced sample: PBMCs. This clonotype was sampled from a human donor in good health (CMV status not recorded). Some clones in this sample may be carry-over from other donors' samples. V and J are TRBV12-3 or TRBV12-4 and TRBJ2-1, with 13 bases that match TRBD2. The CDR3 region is CASSFGTSGVISYNEQFF. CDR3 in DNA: TGTGCCAGCAGTTTTGGGACTAGCGGGGTTATCTCCTACAATGAGCAGTTCTTC.